This T cell receptor (beta chain) was captured by sequencing in a study of shared clonotypes between healthy human individuals. Study details: A donor's plate count was three for CD4 naive and three for CD4 memory; CD8 naive had two and CD8 memory one.

A word on this clone: Its antigen remains unidentified.

Healthy HIV-negative adults without recent acute infections or vaccinations served as donors. Germline CDR1 is SEHNR and CDR2 is FQNEAQ (reference sequence). This CDR3 has 14 amino acids. V was pared by 3 bases and J by 0 bases, with 8 bases between. Repertoires were generated with immunoSEQ multiplex PCR, while TCRdb's copy carries only in-frame clones and drops some. This table holds about 2.4 million clones, 80% to 95% found once. Findings and limits, study-wide: The generation probabilities recorded for non-shared clonotypes fell below those of clonotypes shared by all four donors. Larger richness was generally estimated for naive than memory subsets.

The TCR comes from a man between 18 and 35 years old in good health. Some clones in this sample may be carry-over from other donors' samples. The chain uses TRBV7-9 and TRBJ1-2; no reliable D call. The source material was naive CD4+ T cells from PBMCs. Subset denoted: CD45RA+ positively selected. The CDR3 nucleotides read TGTGCCAGCAGCTTCTTTGCAGCTAACTATGGCTACACCTTC. Protein: CASSFFAANYGYTF.